This section outlines one T cell receptor (beta chain) sequence together with its context. Its antigen remains undetermined. Qualities for individual bases were not recorded, and no much larger clone is one base off. After removal of 5 bases from V and 3 bases from J, the junction retains 9 bases not matched to a gene. The CDR3 has 16 amino acids, counting the end cysteine and phenylalanine. The kept DNA is CDR3 alone, 48 bases in frame from the first base. Taken from the germline V gene, the CDR1 and CDR2 loops are SGHTA and FQGTGA. The sequencer was an Illumina NovaSeq 6000. Using 5'RACE with constant-segment primers, TCRalpha and TCRbeta cDNA libraries were constructed, with sample barcodes and unique molecular identifiers added in the process. RNA was extracted from every sample with Trizol reagent. Library amplification was performed in two PCR steps, and a second sample barcode and Illumina TruSeq adapters were introduced in the second step. Libraries were sequenced on an Illumina NovaSeq with 2 x 150 bp paired-end reads. Per the original workflow: The reads were demultiplexed and collapsed into UMI-guided consensus sequences using migec v1.2.7. Using mixcr v2.1.11, UMI consensuses were aligned to TRA and TRB V and J templates and then assembled into clonotypes. Expanded or contracted clonotypes were those called significant by both edgeR and NoisET, with noise models trained on biological replicates. edgeR calls used a false discovery rate-adjusted p below 0.01 and a log2 fold-change threshold of 1. As an exploratory analysis of dynamics, max-normalized trajectories of the 1000 most abundant clonotypes were examined by PCA with hierarchical clustering. The CD4 or CD8 phenotype of responding clones was assigned using the separately sequenced CD4+ and CD8+ repertoires. TCRdb trimmed public reads at Q25 via fastp, called clones via MiXCR and kept in-frame beta chains. Identical CDR3 proteins give one entry, which carries the most common genes and DNA. These V and J calls are TCRdb output, not the study's own analysis. The sample table contains about 150,000 distinct CDR3 sequences; only one count was recorded for 14% of them. Around an eighth of the sample belongs to the ten largest clones.

This sample was taken from a study of T-cell memory formation after mild COVID-19 (dated by TCRdb to 2020 to 2023). In terms of the full investigation: TCR sequence clusters from the two donors were largely donor specific. T-cell clones expanding and contracting after mild COVID-19 in two donors were tracked by longitudinal TCRalpha and TCRbeta repertoire sequencing. Two young, previously healthy adult volunteers, one female and one male, were included in the cohort.

Here is what the overall study found, with its caveats: Clones that contracted from day 15 to 85 showed balanced CD4/CD8 phenotypes, whereas a second wave of clones that expanded from day 15 to 37 leaned towards CD4+. Whether the second-wave clones peaking on day 37 were SARS-CoV-2 specific was not confirmed. The detection of some responding clones in pre-infection memory suggests that pre-existing cross-reactive memory T cells joined the SARS-CoV-2 response. Only two mild cases were covered in the study, and larger cohorts including severe cases with pre-infection samples were considered necessary. Contracting CD4+ clones were located mainly in the CM and EM memory subsets, whereas CD8+ clones were found to be enriched in EMRA.

Ficoll-Paque density gradient centrifugation was the method used to isolate PBMCs. The chain links TRBV7-3 with TRBJ2-3; 9 nucleotides in the junction match TRBD1. Sequenced: PBMCs or a T cell subset sorted from them (not recorded which). This clonotype was sampled from an adult woman who had mild COVID-19 (a few samples of this study predate the infection). The sample titles of this study are shuffled in the database, so cell type and time point are left out; the donor was told from shared clones. In nucleotides, the sequence is TGTGCCAGCAGCCTTCAACCGGGACAGGGAACAGATACGCAGTATTTT. Translated, it reads CASSLQPGQGTDTQYF.